This TCR beta chain was captured in a study of T-cell memory formation after mild COVID-19. About the research overall: Across donors, TCR clusters were largely donor specific.

Constant-segment primers were used for 5'RACE, and the resulting TCR alpha and TCR beta cDNA libraries carried sample barcodes and UMIs. TCRdb itself ran the 5' RACE reads through MiXCR, one entry per CDR3 protein. This sample yields about 410,000 distinct CDR3 sequences, of which approximately 19% are seen a single time; 20% to 25% belongs to the top ten. This CDR3 has 15 amino acids. Per the germline V gene, CDR1 is LNHNV and CDR2 is YYDKDF (reference sequence). V was clipped by 5 bases and J by 7 bases, with 18 bases between them. The TCR was taken from a man between 18 and 35 years old who had mild COVID-19 (a few samples of this study predate the infection). Cell type and time point are not known. The chain recombines TRBV15 with TRBJ1-5; TRBD1 might be the D (6 bases). Sequencing was performed on PBMCs or a T cell subset sorted from them (not recorded which). CDR3 coding DNA: TGTGCCACCAGCCAGGGGCTGACCCTTGCCCAGCCCCAGCATTTT. Translating it yields CATSQGLTLAQPQHF.